This passage covers 10 T cell receptor beta chains from one sample sequenced in a study of beta chain features in type 1 diabetes. The isolated RNA, all of it, was reverse transcribed, so expressed TCRB transcripts were what got sequenced. Clones were read by immunoSEQ multiplex PCR, and TCRdb kept only the in-frame ones, dropping some. The sample consists of nearly 250,000 clones, over 65% of them appearing once. The sequencing sample was made of naive CD4+ T cells from blood. The origin of the receptors is a man aged 30 to 39 in good health.

The rearrangement links TRBV4-2 to TRBJ1-2, with TRBD1 matching 7 bases. Germline CDR1 LGHNA, CDR2 YNFKEQ. The V segment lost 0 bases and the J segment 2 bases; nucleotides outside the gene matches: 6. The CDR3 is 16 residues long. The CDR3 sequence is CASSQDEARGNYGYTF. DNA of the CDR3: TGTGCCAGCAGCCAAGATGAAGCCAGGGGGAACTATGGCTACACCTTC.

About this clone itself: Other DNA sequences in this sample translate to the same CDR3. The V and J genes are TRBV5-4 and TRBJ2-1; TRBD1 matches at 8 bases. The CDR3 is 13 residues long. The germline gives CDR1 SGHNT, CDR2 YYREEE (reference sequence). The V gene end was trimmed by 2 bases and the J gene end by 8 bases; junction bases not matched to a gene: 3. The chain's CDR3 is CASSLGQGDEQFF. The CDR3, as DNA: TGTGCCAGCAGCTTAGGACAGGGCGATGAGCAGTTCTTC.

The gene calls are TRBV7-2 and TRBJ2-1; D is unclear. CDR3 length: 15 residues. Germline V gene lookup returns CDR1 SGHTA and CDR2 FQGNSA. V was cut by 4 bases and J by 0 bases, with 10 bases left in between. The CDR3 is CASSYTSSSYNEQFF. CDR3 DNA: TGTGCCAGCAGCTATACATCGTCCTCCTACAATGAGCAGTTCTTC. The complete variable domain, with remaining parts taken from reference TRBV7-2 and TRBJ2-1, reads GAGVSQSPSNKVTEKGKDVELRCDPISGHTALYWYRQSLGQGLEFLIYFQGNSAPDKSGLPSDRFSAERTGGSVSTLTIQRTQQEDSAVYLCASSYTSSSYNEQFFGPGTRLTVL.

The chain is built from TRBV6-6 and TRBJ2-4, with D unclear. The CDR3 spans 12 residues. The germline V gene has CDR1 MNHNY and CDR2 SVGAGI (reference sequence). The germline V and J ends were trimmed by 5 bases and 6 bases, with 8 bases remaining between them. This CDR3 reads CASSPVSNIQYF. CDR3 in DNA: TGTGCCAGCAGTCCCGTTTCAAACATTCAGTACTTC.

The chain has TRBV30 and TRBJ1-2, with 11 bases fitting TRBD1. The germline V gene has CDR1 GTSNPN and CDR2 SVGIG (reference sequence). The V gene end was trimmed by 5 bases and the J gene end by 8 bases; junction bases not matched to a gene: 7. The CDR3 contains 13 residues. The CDR3 DNA is TGTGCCTGGGGCCGGGACAGGGGGAACGGCTACACCTTC. As protein: CAWGRDRGNGYTF. Using reference TRBV30 and TRBJ1-2 for the parts outside the CDR3, the full variable domain is SQTIHQWPATLVQPVGSPLSLECTVEGTSNPNLYWYRQAAGRGLQLLFYSVGIGQISSEVPQNLSASRPQDRQFILSSKKLLLSDSGFYLCAWGRDRGNGYTFGSGTRLTVV.

This rearrangement joins TRBV5-4 to TRBJ2-7; TRBD1 might be the D (6 bases). Germline V gene data show CDR1 as SGHNT and CDR2 as YYREEE (reference sequence). The V gene lost 2 bases and the J gene lost 3 bases, with 6 bases spanning the gap. The CDR3 covers 12 residues. The DNA of the CDR3 is TGTGCCAGCAGCTTACAGGGCTACGAGCAGTACTTC. This gives the protein CASSLQGYEQYF.

The chain links TRBV9 to TRBJ2-1; D might be TRBD2 (6 bases). With 6 bases removed from V and 0 bases from J, the gap between germline ends came to 16 bases. The CDR3 has 16 amino acids. CDR1 and CDR2 (germline): SGDLS, YYNGEE. CDR3 sequence (DNA): TGTGCCAGCAACCCCACGGGACTCAGCTCCTACAATGAGCAGTTCTTC. Amino acid sequence: CASNPTGLSSYNEQFF.

The rearrangement links TRBV11-2 to TRBJ2-2; 8 positions match TRBD1. Germline V gene sequence: CDR1 SGHAT, CDR2 FQNNGV. CDR3 length equals 13 residues. The ends lost 4 bases at V and 9 bases at J; junction bases unmatched: 4. The CDR3 sequence is CASSSGGERELFF. The CDR3 DNA is TGTGCCAGCAGCTCAGGGGGCGAGAGGGAGCTGTTTTTT.

This rearrangement joins TRBV5-4 to TRBJ2-5; possibly TRBD2 for D (5 bases). This CDR3 is 13 amino acids long. CDR1 and CDR2 from the germline V gene are SGHNT and YYREEE (reference sequence). Trimming shortened V by 1 base and J by 9 bases, and 13 bases separated the two germline ends. The CDR3 loop is CASSLWESGPQYF. As DNA, the CDR3 is TGTGCCAGCAGCTTGTGGGAGAGTGGGCCCCAGTACTTC.

The chain couples TRBV4-3 to TRBJ2-2; 10 bases are shared with TRBD2. The germline V gene encodes CDR1 LGHNA and CDR2 YSLEER. J was trimmed by 2 bases and V by 1 base; bases with no gene match: 4. The CDR3 sequence is 17 residues long. The CDR3 reads CASSQVRTSGNTGELFF. The CDR3 nucleotides read TGCGCCAGCAGCCAAGTGCGGACTAGCGGTAACACCGGGGAGCTGTTTTTT.